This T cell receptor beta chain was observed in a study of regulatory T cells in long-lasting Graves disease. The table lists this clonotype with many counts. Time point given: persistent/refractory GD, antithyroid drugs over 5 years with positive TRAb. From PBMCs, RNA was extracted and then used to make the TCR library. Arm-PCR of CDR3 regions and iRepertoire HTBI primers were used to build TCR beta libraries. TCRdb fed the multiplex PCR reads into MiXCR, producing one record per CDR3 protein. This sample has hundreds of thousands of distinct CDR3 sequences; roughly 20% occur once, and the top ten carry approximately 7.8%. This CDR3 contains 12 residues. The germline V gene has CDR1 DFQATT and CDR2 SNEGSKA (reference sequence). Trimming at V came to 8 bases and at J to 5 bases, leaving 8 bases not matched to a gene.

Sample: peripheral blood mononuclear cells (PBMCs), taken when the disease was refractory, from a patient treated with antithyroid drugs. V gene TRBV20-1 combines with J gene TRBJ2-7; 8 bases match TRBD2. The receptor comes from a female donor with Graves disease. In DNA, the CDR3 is TGCAGTTCCAAGCGGGGGCTAAACGAGCAGTACTTC. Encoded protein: CSSKRGLNEQYF.